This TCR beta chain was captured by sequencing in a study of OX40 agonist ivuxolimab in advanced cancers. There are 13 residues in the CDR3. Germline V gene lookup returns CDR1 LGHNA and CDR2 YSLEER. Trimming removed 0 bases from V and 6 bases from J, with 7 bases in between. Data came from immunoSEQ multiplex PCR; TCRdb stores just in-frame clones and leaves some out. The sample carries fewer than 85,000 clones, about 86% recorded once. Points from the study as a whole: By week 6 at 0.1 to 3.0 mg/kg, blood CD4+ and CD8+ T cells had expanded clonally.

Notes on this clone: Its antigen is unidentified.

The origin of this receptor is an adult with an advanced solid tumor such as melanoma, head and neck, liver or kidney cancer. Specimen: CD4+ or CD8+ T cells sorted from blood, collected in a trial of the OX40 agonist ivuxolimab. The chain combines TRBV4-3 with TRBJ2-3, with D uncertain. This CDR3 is CASSQDFGDTQYF. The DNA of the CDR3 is TGCGCCAGCAGCCAAGACTTCGGGGATACGCAGTATTTT.